These 17 T cell receptor beta chains share one sample of origin, sequenced in a study of T cell repertoires in cytomegalovirus infection. TCRdb re-called the reads with MiXCR, one entry per CDR3 protein. Of roughly 920,000 distinct CDR3 sequences listed, around 30% are singletons. For these TCRs, the target antigens are not known. This specimen consisted of cultured CD8+ T cells from PBMCs, obtained from culture after CMV antigen stimulation. The receptors derive from a human donor in good health (CMV status not recorded). Some clones in this sample may be carry-over from other donors' samples.

This clonotype was observed a few times. This chain connects TRBV6-2 or TRBV6-3 to TRBJ2-5; a possible D gene is TRBD2 (5 bases). Germline values: CDR1 MNHEY, CDR2 SVGEGT. The V end was cut by 4 bases, the J end by 2 bases, with 14 bases between. The CDR3 runs 15 residues. The DNA of the CDR3 is TGTGCCAGCAGTTTGGTCGGGGAGATACAAGAGACCCAGTACTTC. It is translated as CASSLVGEIQETQYF.

J is TRBJ2-7 and V is TRBV27; 7 bases are a match to TRBD1. V gave up 3 bases and J gave up 4 bases; unmatched junction bases: 9. The germline gives CDR1 MNHEY, CDR2 SMNVEV (reference sequence). This CDR3 region has 15 residues. The CDR3 loop is CASSFRQGSSYEQYF. The CDR3, as DNA: TGTGCCAGCAGTTTCCGACAGGGCTCGTCATACGAGCAGTACTTC.

In its sample, this clonotype was seen a few times. The rearrangement links TRBV4-2 to TRBJ2-3; D ambiguous. Germline V CDR1 and CDR2: LGHNA, YNFKEQ. This CDR3 region has 16 residues. Trimming stripped 1 base from V and 2 bases from J, with 13 bases between. The CDR3 spells CASSQALGMTTDTQYF. DNA for the CDR3: TGTGCCAGCAGCCAAGCCCTGGGGATGACCACAGATACGCAGTATTTT.

This clonotype was counted a few times. The chain joins TRBV29-1 to TRBJ1-1; no definite D call. Germline V gene sequence: CDR1 SQVTM, CDR2 ANQGSEA. The CDR3 spans 12 residues. V lost 4 bases, J lost 0 bases, and 6 bases lay in between. The chain's CDR3 is CSVGQLNTEAFF. CDR3 nucleotide sequence: TGCAGCGTTGGGCAGCTGAACACTGAAGCTTTCTTT.

This clonotype was found a few times. J is TRBJ2-2 and V is TRBV19; either TRBD1 or TRBD2 may fit D (6 bases each). The CDR3 has 15 amino acids. Trimming stripped 3 bases from V and 5 bases from J, with 13 bases between. The germline CDR1 and CDR2 sequences are LNHDA and SQIVND (reference sequence). DNA of the CDR3: TGTGCCAGTAGTATGTTCCAGGGGAGGACCGGGGAGCTGTTTTTT. The encoded protein is CASSMFQGRTGELFF.

This clonotype was observed a handful of times. The chain employs TRBV6-2 or TRBV6-3 and TRBJ2-3; TRBD1 is a possible D gene (6 bases). Trimming left V 5 bases short and J 7 bases short, with 13 bases between. CDR1 is MNHEY, CDR2 SVGEGT, per germline. This CDR3 has 13 residues. The CDR3: CASSPQGLNTQYF. CDR3 in DNA: TGTGCCAGCAGTCCACAGGGCCTCAATACGCAGTATTTT.

A remark on this clonotype: This may come from a read error, since a much larger clone is one base off. The V and J genes are TRBV7-6 and TRBJ1-1; D is uncertain. CDR1 and CDR2 (germline): SGHVS, FNYEAQ. There are 13 residues in the CDR3. The CDR3 sequence is CASSRGPTTEASF. The CDR3 DNA sequence: TGTGCCAGCAGTCGCGGACCAACCACTGAAGCTTCCTTT.

The chain is built from TRBV5-6 and TRBJ1-2; 9 bases are shared with TRBD1. J was trimmed by 8 bases and V by 4 bases; bases with no gene match: 9. Germline loops: CDR1 SGHDT, CDR2 YYEEEE. The CDR3 totals 14 residues. In DNA form, the CDR3 reads TGTGCCAGCAGCCCGGGACAGGGCCTTTTAGGCTACACCTTC. Its translation is CASSPGQGLLGYTF.

The gene calls are TRBV20-1 and TRBJ2-1; TRBD1 aligns across 10 bases. The CDR3 consists of 16 residues. CDR1 and CDR2 from the germline V gene are DFQATT and SNEGSKA (reference sequence). Unmatched junction bases numbered 9, after V lost 3 bases and J lost 4 bases. The CDR3 DNA reads TGCAGTGCTAGCCGCCCCGGGACAGGGGCGTACAATGAGCAGTTCTTC. Translated, it gives CSASRPGTGAYNEQFF.

As to this clonotype: Lacking the conserved final phenylalanine or tryptophan, this CDR3 likely reflects a read error. The chain recombines TRBV6-5 with TRBJ2-3; a possible D gene is TRBD2 (5 bases). The V gene's germline CDR1 is MNHEY and CDR2 SVGAGI. The CDR3 has 14 amino acids. V was clipped by 0 bases and J by 3 bases, with 7 bases between them. CDR3 bases: TGTGCCAGCAGTTACTCTTCGGGAACAGATACGCAGTATTAT. Translation: CASSYSSGTDTQYY.

The chain joins TRBV15 to TRBJ2-5, with 7 bases fitting TRBD2. The CDR3 is 16 residues long. With 3 bases clipped from V and 6 bases from J, the junction kept 13 bases outside the gene matches. CDR1 LNHNV and CDR2 YYDKDF come from the germline V gene (reference sequence). The CDR3 spells CATSRGPSGLDQTQYF. The CDR3 coding sequence is TGTGCCACCAGCAGGGGCCCTAGCGGCCTAGACCAGACCCAGTACTTC.

For this clonotype: A read error is possible here, since a much larger clone lies one base away. In DNA form, the CDR3 reads TGTGCCAGCTCACCACTCTCCTCGGGACAGTTCTCTGGAAACACCATATATTTT. Protein: CASSPLSSGQFSGNTIYF. This chain uses TRBV18 with TRBJ1-3; 7 nucleotides line up with TRBD1. Per germline, CDR1 KGHSH and CDR2 LQKENI. V was clipped by 1 base and J by 0 bases; unmatched bases: 9. This CDR3 is built from 18 residues.

V is TRBV6-6 and J is TRBJ1-1; D ambiguous. CDR3 size: 13 residues. V dropped 10 bases and J dropped 1 base, with 13 bases sitting between them. The germline V gene encodes CDR1 MNHNY and CDR2 SVGAGI (reference sequence). The CDR3 region has the DNA TGTGCCATCGGAATCCGGTCGAACACTGAAGCTTTCTTT. It encodes CAIGIRSNTEAFF.

This clonotype was seen more than once but under ten times. This chain connects TRBV4-1 to TRBJ1-1, with D perhaps TRBD1 (5 bases). The CDR3 runs to 14 residues. Trimming stripped 0 bases from V and 4 bases from J, with 9 bases between. Germline assignment: CDR1 MGHRA and CDR2 YSYEKL. The CDR3 protein is CASSQDREPTEAFF. DNA of the CDR3: TGCGCCAGCAGCCAAGACAGGGAACCCACTGAAGCTTTCTTT.

The chain recombines TRBV9 with TRBJ2-3; D is perhaps TRBD1 or TRBD2 (6 bases each). Germline V CDR1 and CDR2: SGDLS, YYNGEE. This CDR3 region has 15 residues. Between the trimmed V and J ends, which lost 6 bases and 4 bases, there was a span of 18 bases. Here the CDR3 reads CASTPTGARADTQYF. CDR3 bases: TGTGCCAGCACCCCGACGGGGGCGAGGGCAGATACGCAGTATTTT.

In its sample, this clonotype was seen many times. The genes are TRBV7-2 and TRBJ2-7; 8 nucleotides line up with TRBD2. Per germline, CDR1 SGHTA and CDR2 FQGNSA. The CDR3 loop spans 16 amino acids. The junction had 11 bases not matched to a gene; V was cut back by 4 bases and J by 3 bases. CDR3 residues: CASSSPRSGGRYEQYV. In nucleotides, the CDR3 is TGTGCCAGCAGCTCGCCCAGGAGCGGGGGACGCTACGAGCAGTACGTC.

The chain uses TRBV20-1 and TRBJ1-1, with no clear D. Germline-derived CDR1 and CDR2 are DFQATT and SNEGSKA (reference sequence). The V end lost 0 bases, the J end lost 2 bases, and 7 bases lay between the germline ends. The CDR3 is made up of 13 amino acids. CDR3 protein: CSAREGSNTEAFF. The CDR3 region has the DNA TGCAGTGCTAGAGAGGGGTCAAACACTGAAGCTTTCTTT.